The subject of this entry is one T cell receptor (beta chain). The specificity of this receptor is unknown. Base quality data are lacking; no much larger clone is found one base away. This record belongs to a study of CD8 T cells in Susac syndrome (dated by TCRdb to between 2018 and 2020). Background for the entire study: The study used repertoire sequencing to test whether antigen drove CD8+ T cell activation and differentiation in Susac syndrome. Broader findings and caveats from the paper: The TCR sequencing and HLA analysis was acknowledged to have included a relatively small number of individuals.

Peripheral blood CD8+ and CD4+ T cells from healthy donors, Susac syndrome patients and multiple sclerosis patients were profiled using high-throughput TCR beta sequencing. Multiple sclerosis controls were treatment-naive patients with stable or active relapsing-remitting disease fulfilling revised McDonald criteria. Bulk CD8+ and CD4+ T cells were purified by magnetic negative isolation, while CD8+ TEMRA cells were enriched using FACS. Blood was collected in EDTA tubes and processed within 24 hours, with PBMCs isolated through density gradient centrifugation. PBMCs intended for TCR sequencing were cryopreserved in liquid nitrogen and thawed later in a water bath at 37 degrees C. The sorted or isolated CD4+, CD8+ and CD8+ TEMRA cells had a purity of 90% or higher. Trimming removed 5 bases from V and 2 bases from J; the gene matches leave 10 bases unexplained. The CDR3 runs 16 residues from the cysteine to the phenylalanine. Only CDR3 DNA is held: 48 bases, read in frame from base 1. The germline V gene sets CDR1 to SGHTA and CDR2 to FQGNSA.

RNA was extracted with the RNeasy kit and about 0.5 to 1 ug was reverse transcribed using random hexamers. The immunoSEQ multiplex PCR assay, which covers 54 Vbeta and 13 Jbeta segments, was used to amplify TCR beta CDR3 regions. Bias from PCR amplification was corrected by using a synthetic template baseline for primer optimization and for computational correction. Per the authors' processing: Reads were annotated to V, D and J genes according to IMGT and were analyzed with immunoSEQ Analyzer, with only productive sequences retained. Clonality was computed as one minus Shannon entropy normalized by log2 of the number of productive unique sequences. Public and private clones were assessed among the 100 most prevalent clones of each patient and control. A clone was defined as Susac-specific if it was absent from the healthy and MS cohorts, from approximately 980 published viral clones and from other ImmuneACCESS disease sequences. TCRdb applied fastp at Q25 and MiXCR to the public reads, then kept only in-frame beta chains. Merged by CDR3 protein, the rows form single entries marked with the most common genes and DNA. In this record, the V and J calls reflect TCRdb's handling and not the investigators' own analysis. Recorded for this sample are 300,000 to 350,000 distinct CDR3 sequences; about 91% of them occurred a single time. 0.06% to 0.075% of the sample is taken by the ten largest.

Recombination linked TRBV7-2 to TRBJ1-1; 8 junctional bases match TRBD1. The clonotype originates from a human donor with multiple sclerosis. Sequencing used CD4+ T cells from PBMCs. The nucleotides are TGTGCCAGCAGCCCAGGAGGGACAGGTTTCAACACTGAAGCTTTCTTT. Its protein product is CASSPGGTGFNTEAFF.